The clone carrying this TCR beta chain was recorded many times. MiXCR, run by TCRdb on the reads, gives a single entry per CDR3 protein. This table has 250,000 or so distinct CDR3 sequences, around 28% appearing once. This sample was included in a study of kidney transplant recipient with SARS-CoV-2 infection. Trimming left V 2 bases short and J 0 bases short, with 11 bases between. The CDR3 length is 15 residues. CDR1 is GTSNPN and CDR2 is SVGIG in the germline V gene (reference sequence). This chain uses TRBV30 with TRBJ1-3; D ambiguous. The sequences come from a blood sample, collected at baseline and on day 111 from a kidney transplant recipient. The receptor was isolated from a male patient aged 25 to 39 who had COVID-19 and was a kidney transplant recipient. The graft donor may have contributed some T cells. Here the CDR3 DNA reads TGTGCCTGGAGTCGCTACAGTGCCTCTGGAAACACCATATATTTT. Protein: CAWSRYSASGNTIYF.